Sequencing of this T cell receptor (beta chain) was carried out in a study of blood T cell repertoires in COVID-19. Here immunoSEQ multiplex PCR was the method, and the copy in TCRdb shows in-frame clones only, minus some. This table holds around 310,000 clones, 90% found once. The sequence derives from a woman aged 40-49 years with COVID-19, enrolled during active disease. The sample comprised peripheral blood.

CDR3 in amino acids: CAWTTDGTGVTEAFF. The CDR3 nucleotides are TGTGCCTGGACTACCGACGGGACAGGGGTAACTGAAGCTTTCTTT. The chain couples TRBV30 to TRBJ1-1, with 10 bases aligning to TRBD1. This CDR3 region has 15 residues. Germline values: CDR1 GTSNPN, CDR2 SVGIG (reference sequence). J gave up 5 bases and V 4 bases, and 10 bases lay outside the gene matches.